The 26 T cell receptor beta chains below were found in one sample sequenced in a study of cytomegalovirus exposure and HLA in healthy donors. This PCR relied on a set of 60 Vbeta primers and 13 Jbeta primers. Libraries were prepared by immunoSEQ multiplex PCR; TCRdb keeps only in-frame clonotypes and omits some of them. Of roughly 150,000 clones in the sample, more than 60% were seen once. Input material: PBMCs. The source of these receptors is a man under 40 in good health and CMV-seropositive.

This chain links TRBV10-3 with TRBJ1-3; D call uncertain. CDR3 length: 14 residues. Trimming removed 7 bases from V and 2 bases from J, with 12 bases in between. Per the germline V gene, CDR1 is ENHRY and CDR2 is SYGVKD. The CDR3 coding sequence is TGTGCCATCATCCCAGGCGATACTGGAAACACCATATATTTT. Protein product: CAIIPGDTGNTIYF.

In DNA, the CDR3 is TGTGCCAGCAGCCCTGTAGCGGGAGGGATCTTCTACGAGCAGTACTTC. It yields the protein CASSPVAGGIFYEQYF. V usage is TRBV11-3 and J usage is TRBJ2-7; 11 bases match TRBD2. The CDR3 is made up of 16 amino acids. With V trimmed by 5 bases and J by 3 bases, 9 bases remained unmatched. CDR1 and CDR2 (germline): SGHNT, YENEEA.

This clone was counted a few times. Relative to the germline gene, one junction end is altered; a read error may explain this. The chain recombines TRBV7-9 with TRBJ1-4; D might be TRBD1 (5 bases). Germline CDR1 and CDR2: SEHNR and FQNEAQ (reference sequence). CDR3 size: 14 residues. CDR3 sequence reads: CSSSFTGISEKLFF. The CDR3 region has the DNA TGTTCCAGCAGCTTTACAGGAATTAGTGAAAAACTGTTTTTT.

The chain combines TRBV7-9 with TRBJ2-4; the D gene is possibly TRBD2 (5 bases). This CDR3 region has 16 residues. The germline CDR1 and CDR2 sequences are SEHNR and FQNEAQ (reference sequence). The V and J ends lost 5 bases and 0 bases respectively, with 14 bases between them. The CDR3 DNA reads TGTGCCAGCAGCCAGAGCGGAGACCTAGCCAAAAACATTCAGTACTTC. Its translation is CASSQSGDLAKNIQYF. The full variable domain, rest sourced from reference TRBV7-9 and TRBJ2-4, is DTGVSQNPRHKITKRGQNVTFRCDPISEHNRLYWYRQTLGQGPEFLTYFQNEAQLEKSRLLSDRFSAERPKGSFSTLEIQRTEQGDSAMYLCASSQSGDLAKNIQYFGAGTRLSVL.

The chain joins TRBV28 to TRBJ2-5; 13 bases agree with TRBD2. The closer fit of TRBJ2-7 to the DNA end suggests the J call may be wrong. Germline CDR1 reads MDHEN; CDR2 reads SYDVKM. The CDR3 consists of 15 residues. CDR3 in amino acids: CASSLTSGRAGEQYF. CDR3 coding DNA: TGTGCCAGCAGTTTAACTAGCGGGAGGGCCGGCGAGCAGTACTTC.

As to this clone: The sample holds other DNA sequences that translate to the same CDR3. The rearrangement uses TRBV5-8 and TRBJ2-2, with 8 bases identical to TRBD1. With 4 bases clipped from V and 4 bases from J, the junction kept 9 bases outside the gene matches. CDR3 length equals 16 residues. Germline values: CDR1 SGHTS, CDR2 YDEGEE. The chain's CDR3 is CASSGGWGTGTGELFF. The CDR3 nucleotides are TGTGCCAGCAGCGGAGGATGGGGGACAGGCACCGGGGAGCTGTTTTTT. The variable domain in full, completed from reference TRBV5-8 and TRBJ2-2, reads EAGVTQSPTHLIKTRGQQATLRCSPISGHTSVYWYQQALGLGLQFLLWYDEGEERNRGNFPPRFSGRQFPNYSSELNVNALELEDSALYLCASSGGWGTGTGELFFGEGSRLTVL.

CDR3 coding DNA: TGCGCCAGCAGCCAAGAAGGCGGGACAGGGATTAGCAATCAGCCCCAGCATTTT. As protein: CASSQEGGTGISNQPQHF. The chain carries TRBV4-1 and TRBJ1-5; TRBD1 agrees at 9 bases. Germline CDR1 MGHRA, CDR2 YSYEKL. The CDR3 runs to 18 residues. V lost 0 bases to trimming and J lost 0 bases; unmatched junction nucleotides: 6.

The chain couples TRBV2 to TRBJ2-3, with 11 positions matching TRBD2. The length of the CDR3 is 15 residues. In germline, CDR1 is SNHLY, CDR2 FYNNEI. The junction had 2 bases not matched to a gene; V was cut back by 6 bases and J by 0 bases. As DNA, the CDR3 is TGTGCCAGCAGCCGGACTAGCGGGAGCACAGATACGCAGTATTTT. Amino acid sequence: CASSRTSGSTDTQYF.

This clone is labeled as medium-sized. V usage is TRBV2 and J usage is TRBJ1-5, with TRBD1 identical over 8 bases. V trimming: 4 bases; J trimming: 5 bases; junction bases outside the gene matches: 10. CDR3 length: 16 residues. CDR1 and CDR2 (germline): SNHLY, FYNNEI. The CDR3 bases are TGTGCCAGCAGTGGGAGGGGGACAGGACGATATCAGCCCCAGCATTTT. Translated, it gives CASSGRGTGRYQPQHF.

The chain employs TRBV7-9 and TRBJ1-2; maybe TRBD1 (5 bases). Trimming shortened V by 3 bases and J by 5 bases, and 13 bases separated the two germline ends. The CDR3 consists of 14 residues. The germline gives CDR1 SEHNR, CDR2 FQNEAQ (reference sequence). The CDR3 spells CASSLQGNIYGYTF. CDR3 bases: TGTGCCAGCAGCTTGCAGGGAAACATTTATGGCTACACCTTC.

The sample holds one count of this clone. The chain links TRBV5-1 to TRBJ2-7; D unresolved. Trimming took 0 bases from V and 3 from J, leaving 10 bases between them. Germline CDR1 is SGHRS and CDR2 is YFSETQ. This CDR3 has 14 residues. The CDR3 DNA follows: TGCGCCAGCAGCTTGGCCGAAAGGAGCTACGAGCAGTACTTC. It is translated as CASSLAERSYEQYF. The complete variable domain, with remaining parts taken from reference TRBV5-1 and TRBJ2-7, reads KAGVTQTPRYLIKTRGQQVTLSCSPISGHRSVSWYQQTPGQGLQFLFEYFSETQRNKGNFPGRFSGRQFSNSRSEMNVSTLELGDSALYLCASSLAERSYEQYFGPGTRLTVT.

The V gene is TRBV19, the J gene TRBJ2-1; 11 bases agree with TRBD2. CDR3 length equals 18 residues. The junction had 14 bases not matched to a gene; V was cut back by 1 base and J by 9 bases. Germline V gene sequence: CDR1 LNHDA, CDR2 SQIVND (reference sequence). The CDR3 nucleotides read TGTGCCAGTAGTATAGGAGTTCTAGCGGGAGGAGTCGGCAGTGAGCAGTTCTTC. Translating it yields CASSIGVLAGGVGSEQFF.

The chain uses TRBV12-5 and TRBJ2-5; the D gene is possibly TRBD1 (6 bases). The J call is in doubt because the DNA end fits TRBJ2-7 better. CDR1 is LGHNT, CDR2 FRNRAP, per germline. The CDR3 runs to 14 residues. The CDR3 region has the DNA TGTGCTAGTGCTCCGTCGGGACACTCCTACGAGCAGTACTTC. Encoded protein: CASAPSGHSYEQYF.

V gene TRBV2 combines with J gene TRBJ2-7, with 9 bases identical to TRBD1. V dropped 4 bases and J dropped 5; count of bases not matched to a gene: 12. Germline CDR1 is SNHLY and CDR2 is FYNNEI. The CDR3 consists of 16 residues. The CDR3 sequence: CASSVLPGQGSHEQYF. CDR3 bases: TGTGCCAGCAGTGTTTTACCGGGACAGGGATCCCACGAGCAGTACTTC.

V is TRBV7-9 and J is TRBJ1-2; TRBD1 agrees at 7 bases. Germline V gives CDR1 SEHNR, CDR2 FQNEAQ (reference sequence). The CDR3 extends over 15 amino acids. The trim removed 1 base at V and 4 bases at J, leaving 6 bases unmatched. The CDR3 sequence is CASSLVAGGAYGYTF. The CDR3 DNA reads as TGTGCCAGCAGCTTAGTCGCAGGGGGTGCCTATGGCTACACCTTC.

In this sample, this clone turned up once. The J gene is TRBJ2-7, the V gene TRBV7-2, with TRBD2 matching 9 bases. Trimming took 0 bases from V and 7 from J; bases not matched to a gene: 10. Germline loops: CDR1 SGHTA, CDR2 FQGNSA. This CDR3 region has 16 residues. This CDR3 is CASSLAAASGMREQYF. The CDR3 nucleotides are TGTGCCAGCAGCTTAGCGGCGGCTAGCGGGATGAGAGAGCAGTACTTC.

As DNA, the CDR3 is TGTGCCATCAGTACCTCTGGATCTGGGAGTGGTTCCTACGAGCAGTACTTC. Residues: CAISTSGSGSGSYEQYF. The V call is TRBV10-3, the J call TRBJ2-7; possible D gene TRBD2, 5 bases. Trimming shortened V by 5 bases and J by 1 base, and 21 bases separated the two germline ends. Germline assignment: CDR1 ENHRY and CDR2 SYGVKD. This CDR3 has 17 residues.

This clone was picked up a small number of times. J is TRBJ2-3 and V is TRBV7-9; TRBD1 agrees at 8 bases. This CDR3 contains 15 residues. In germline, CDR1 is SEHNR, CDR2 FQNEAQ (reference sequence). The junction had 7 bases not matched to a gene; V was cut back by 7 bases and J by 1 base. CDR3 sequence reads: CASIPGQGGTDTQYF. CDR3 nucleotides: TGTGCCAGCATCCCTGGACAGGGCGGCACAGATACGCAGTATTTT.

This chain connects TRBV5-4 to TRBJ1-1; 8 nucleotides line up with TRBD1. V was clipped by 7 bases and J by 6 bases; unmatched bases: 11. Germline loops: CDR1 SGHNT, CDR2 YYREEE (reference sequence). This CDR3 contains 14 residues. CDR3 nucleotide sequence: TGTGCCAGCGAAGGACAGGGAGGTTCGGCTGAAGCTTTCTTT. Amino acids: CASEGQGGSAEAFF.

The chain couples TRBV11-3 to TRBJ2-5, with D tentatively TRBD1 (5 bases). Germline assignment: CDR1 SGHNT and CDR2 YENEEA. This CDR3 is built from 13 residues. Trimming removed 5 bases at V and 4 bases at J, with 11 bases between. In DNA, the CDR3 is TGTGCCAGCAGCCCTGACAGTGGAGAGACCCAGTACTTC. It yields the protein CASSPDSGETQYF.

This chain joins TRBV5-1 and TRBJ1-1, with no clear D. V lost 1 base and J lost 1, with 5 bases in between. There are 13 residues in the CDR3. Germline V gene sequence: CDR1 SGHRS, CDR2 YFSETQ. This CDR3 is CASSLSENTEAFF. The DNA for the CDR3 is TGCGCCAGCAGCTTGTCAGAGAACACTGAAGCTTTCTTT.

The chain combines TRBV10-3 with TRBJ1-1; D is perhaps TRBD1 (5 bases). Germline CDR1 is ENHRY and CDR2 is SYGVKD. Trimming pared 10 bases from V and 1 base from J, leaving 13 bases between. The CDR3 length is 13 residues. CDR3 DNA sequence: TGTGCCAGCGCGACAGCAACGAACACTGAAGCTTTCTTT. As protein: CASATATNTEAFF.

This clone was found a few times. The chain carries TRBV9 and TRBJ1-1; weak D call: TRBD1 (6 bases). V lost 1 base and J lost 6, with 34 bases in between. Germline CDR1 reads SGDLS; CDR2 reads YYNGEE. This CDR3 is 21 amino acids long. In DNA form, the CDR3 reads TGTGCCAGCAGCGTATCTATATACACGGCTTCCTGGTCGGGGGGCGAGCCTGAAGCTTTCTTT. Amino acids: CASSVSIYTASWSGGEPEAFF.

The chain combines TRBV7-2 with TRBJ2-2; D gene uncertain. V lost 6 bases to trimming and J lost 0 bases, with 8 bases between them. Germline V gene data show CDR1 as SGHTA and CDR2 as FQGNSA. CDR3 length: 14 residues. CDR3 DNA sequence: TGTGCCAGCAGGACAAATTCGAACACCGGGGAGCTGTTTTTT. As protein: CASRTNSNTGELFF.

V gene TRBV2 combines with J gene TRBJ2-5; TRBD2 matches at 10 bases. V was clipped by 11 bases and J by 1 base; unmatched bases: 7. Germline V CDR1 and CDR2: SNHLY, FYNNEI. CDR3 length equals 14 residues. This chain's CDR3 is CAGKKREGQETQYF. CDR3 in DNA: TGTGCCGGAAAAAAGCGGGAGGGCCAAGAGACCCAGTACTTC.

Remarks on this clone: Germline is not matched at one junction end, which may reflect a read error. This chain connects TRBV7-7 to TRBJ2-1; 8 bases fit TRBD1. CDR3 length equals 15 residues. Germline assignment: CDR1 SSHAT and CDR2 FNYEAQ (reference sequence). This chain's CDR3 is CASSPGTGPGNEQFF. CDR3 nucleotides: TGTGCTAGCAGCCCCGGGACAGGACCGGGGAATGAGCAGTTCTTC.